This T cell receptor beta chain was documented in a study of blood T cell repertoires in COVID-19. The wider study: T cells, B-cell-depleted T cells, or PBMCs provided the cDNA or gDNA that served as material.

Original handling: Using reference gene primer amplification, nucleated cell counts were estimated. This table comes from immunoSEQ multiplex PCR, and its TCRdb copy is limited to in-frame clones, with some not included. V and J calls and clone size follow that table, whereas D and trimming were derived from the DNA. The sample holds around 67,000 clones, approximately 87% seen once. Germline V gene data show CDR1 as KGHSH and CDR2 as LQKENI. The length of the CDR3 is 13 residues. Deletions cut 5 bases from V and 1 base from J, with 6 bases between. The chain combines TRBV18 with TRBJ1-3, with a possible D match to TRBD1 (6 bases). The TCR sequence derives from a man between 45 and 60 years old with active COVID-19. The sequenced material came from peripheral blood. CDR3 in DNA: TGTGCCAGCTCAACAGGGTCTGGAAACACCATATATTTT. It encodes CASSTGSGNTIYF.